These 11 T cell receptor beta chains originate from one sample sequenced in a study of blood T cells in healthy people across ages. Together with a sample-barcoded 5' primer, a J-beta primer mix was included in a second PCR lasting roughly 6 to 12 cycles. TCRdb used MiXCR to reprocess the 5' RACE reads, holding one entry per CDR3 protein. This table has just under 750,000 distinct CDR3 sequences, over 20% appearing once. The material sequenced was blood. Receptors originate from a man in his 70s in good health.

The chain joins TRBV3-1 to TRBJ2-1; D unclear. The germline V gene has CDR1 LGHDT and CDR2 YNNKEL (reference sequence). V lost 1 base and J 8 bases, leaving 18 bases between the germline ends. The CDR3 sequence is 16 residues long. CDR3 nucleotide sequence: TGTGCCAGCAGCCAAGTGGTTAAACTTGTGATAGATGAGCAGTTCTTC. As protein: CASSQVVKLVIDEQFF.

In DNA, the CDR3 is TGTGCCAGCAGTTCGGCTTTACCGGCAAACATTCAGTACTTC. The encoded protein is CASSSALPANIQYF. The V and J genes are TRBV6-2 or TRBV6-3 and TRBJ2-4; D gene ambiguous. The CDR3 is 14 amino acids. Trimming cost V 4 bases and J 6 bases, with 13 bases left between them. Per the germline V gene, CDR1 is MNHEY and CDR2 is SVGEGT.

This clonotype was observed a few times. J is TRBJ2-1 and V is TRBV5-6; maybe TRBD2 (6 bases). In germline, CDR1 is SGHDT, CDR2 YYEEEE. The length of the CDR3 is 15 residues. The V and J ends lost 2 bases and 15 bases respectively, with 24 bases between them. CDR3 DNA sequence: TGTGCCAGCAGCTTTCGGGGGAGCGCACCCATGAGGGGGTTCTTC. This gives the protein CASSFRGSAPMRGFF.

This clonotype was seen a few times. The chain is built from TRBV5-1 and TRBJ2-7; 13 bases are shared with TRBD2. The ends lost 4 bases at V and 5 bases at J; junction bases unmatched: 6. The CDR3 loop spans 15 amino acids. Per germline, CDR1 SGHRS and CDR2 YFSETQ. The CDR3 loop reads CASSKTSGGANEQYF. CDR3 bases: TGCGCCAGCAGCAAAACTAGCGGGGGGGCCAACGAGCAGTACTTC.

This clonotype was seen once. The rearrangement uses TRBV7-6 and TRBJ2-3; no firm D call. From germline, CDR1 is SGHVS and CDR2 FNYEAQ. V was cut by 2 bases and J by 0 bases, with 12 bases left in between. The CDR3 is 16 residues long. Here the CDR3 reads CASSLLDPLSTDTQYF. CDR3 sequence (DNA): TGTGCCAGCAGCTTATTAGACCCCTTAAGCACAGATACGCAGTATTTT.

This rearrangement joins TRBV2 to TRBJ1-3; 7 bases align to TRBD1. J was trimmed by 0 bases and V by 5 bases; bases with no gene match: 4. The germline V gene has CDR1 SNHLY and CDR2 FYNNEI. CDR3 length: 15 amino acids. CDR3 residues: CASSQQGPSGNTIYF. In DNA, the CDR3 is TGTGCCAGCAGTCAACAGGGGCCCTCTGGAAACACCATATATTTT.

A word on this clonotype: Compared with germline, one end of the junction differs, possibly owing to a read error. The rearrangement links TRBV13 to TRBJ1-4; D remains unclear. Germline CDR1 reads PRHDT; CDR2 reads FYEKMQ (reference sequence). The CDR3 loop spans 13 amino acids. DNA of the CDR3: TGTGCCAGCAGCTTCTACGGTAATGGAAAACTGTTTTTT. Translated, it gives CASSFYGNGKLFF.

The table lists this clonotype with a few counts. The genes are TRBV7-9 and TRBJ1-4; D might be TRBD1 (5 bases). The CDR3 consists of 14 residues. Trimming removed 7 bases from V and 5 bases from J, with 14 bases in between. From germline, CDR1 is SEHNR and CDR2 FQNEAQ (reference sequence). The CDR3 bases are TGTGCCAGCAAGTACGGGACGGCGAATGAAAAACTGTTTTTT. The encoded protein is CASKYGTANEKLFF.

The chain recombines TRBV3-1 with TRBJ1-1; 8 bases map to TRBD1. With V trimmed by 5 bases and J by 11 bases, 13 bases remained unmatched. CDR3 length: 14 residues. CDR1 and CDR2 from the germline V gene are LGHDT and YNNKEL (reference sequence). The CDR3 spells CASSTRPGTGGAFF. CDR3 in DNA: TGTGCCAGCAGCACTCGTCCCGGGACAGGTGGGGCTTTCTTT. Together with reference TRBV3-1 and TRBJ1-1, the CDR3 gives the full variable domain: DTAVSQTPKYLVTQMGNDKSIKCEQNLGHDTMYWYKQDSKKFLKIMFSYNNKELIINETVPNRFSPKSPDKAHLNLHINSLELGDSAVYFCASSTRPGTGGAFFGQGTRLTVV.

This clonotype was detected ten times or more. The chain couples TRBV7-2 to TRBJ1-1, with D unclear. Trimming cost V 5 bases and J 1 base, with 14 bases left between them. Germline assignment: CDR1 SGHTA and CDR2 FQGNSA. The CDR3 covers 15 residues. CDR3 bases: TGTGCCAGCAGCCATCTCGAGCGGCCGAACACTGAAGCTTTCTTT. Its translation is CASSHLERPNTEAFF.

The chain is built from TRBV19 and TRBJ2-5; 12 nucleotides align to TRBD2. Germline values: CDR1 LNHDA, CDR2 SQIVND (reference sequence). The CDR3 length is 18 residues. V gave up 1 base and J gave up 2 bases; unmatched junction bases: 8. DNA for the CDR3: TGTGCCAGTAGTATAGCAGTTGGACTAGCGGGACTGCAAGAGACCCAGTACTTC. It specifies CASSIAVGLAGLQETQYF.